The 11 T cell receptor beta chains below come from one sample, sequenced in a study of beta chain features in type 1 diabetes. Expressed TCRB transcripts were sequenced because the entire RNA isolate underwent reverse transcription. Sequencing was performed with immunoSEQ multiplex PCR; in TCRdb, only in-frame clones are kept and a portion is missing. Here the sample spans around 200,000 clones, more than 10% being singletons. Material for sequencing was central memory CD4+ T cells from blood. These receptors originate from a woman between 18 and 29 years old in good health.

This clone was detected only once. The chain couples TRBV2 to TRBJ1-3; possibly TRBD1 for D (5 bases). Trimming took off 2 bases at V and 8 bases at J, with 7 bases between the two ends. The CDR3 extends over 12 amino acids. Germline loops: CDR1 SNHLY, CDR2 FYNNEI. Here the CDR3 reads CASSERGDTIYF. The CDR3 coding sequence is TGTGCCAGCAGTGAAAGGGGCGACACCATATATTTT.

The J gene is TRBJ1-1, the V gene TRBV7-9; tentative D call: TRBD1 (5 bases). The germline V and J ends were trimmed by 9 bases and 3 bases, with 14 bases remaining between them. The length of the CDR3 is 13 residues. Germline V gene lookup returns CDR1 SEHNR and CDR2 FQNEAQ (reference sequence). CDR3 protein: CASLRGEDTEAFF. The CDR3 DNA sequence: TGTGCCAGTTTGCGGGGGGAGGACACTGAAGCTTTCTTT.

This clone was observed a handful of times. V usage is TRBV7-9 and J usage is TRBJ1-4; D is ambiguous. This CDR3 contains 15 residues. The V gene's germline CDR1 is SEHNR and CDR2 FQNEAQ (reference sequence). V was shortened by 3 bases and J by 6 bases, with 14 bases between the two germline ends. CDR3 region: CASSLGAQVYEKLFF. CDR3 bases: TGTGCCAGCAGCTTGGGAGCGCAGGTCTATGAAAAACTGTTTTTT.

The chain recombines TRBV15 with TRBJ2-1, with D possibly TRBD2 on 6 matching bases. The V and J ends lost 2 bases and 11 bases respectively, with 22 bases between them. Germline values: CDR1 LNHNV, CDR2 YYDKDF (reference sequence). The CDR3 consists of 16 residues. CDR3 sequence reads: CATSRPQAGLTLKQFF. CDR3 DNA sequence: TGTGCCACCAGCAGACCACAAGCGGGTCTGACCTTAAAGCAGTTCTTC.

This clone was found a few times. The V call is TRBV9, the J call TRBJ2-5; 15 bases line up with TRBD2. The CDR3 spans 17 residues. J gave up 5 bases and V 3 bases, and 8 bases lay outside the gene matches. Germline V lookup: CDR1 SGDLS, CDR2 YYNGEE. CDR3 nucleotide sequence: TGTGCCAGCAGCGGAGGACTAGCGGGAGGGCCAGGGGAGACCCAGTACTTC. Translation: CASSGGLAGGPGETQYF.

This clone was detected only a few times. The chain combines TRBV27 with TRBJ2-3; 11 bases line up with TRBD2. There are 17 residues in the CDR3. The V gene end was trimmed by 5 bases and the J gene end by 1 base; junction bases not matched to a gene: 8. Germline CDR1 and CDR2: MNHEY and SMNVEV (reference sequence). Written as DNA, the CDR3 is TGTGCCAGCAGTCCGGCCGGGACTAGCGGAGGCACAGATACGCAGTATTTT. Amino acids: CASSPAGTSGGTDTQYF.

The chain uses TRBV7-2 and TRBJ2-3; the match to TRBD2 covers 7 bases. This CDR3 is 15 amino acids long. The V gene's germline CDR1 is SGHTA and CDR2 FQGNSA. With V trimmed by 8 bases and J by 7 bases, 15 bases remained unmatched. CDR3 loop: CASRAGRTTRNTQYF. CDR3 DNA: TGTGCCAGCCGAGCCGGGAGGACGACAAGGAATACGCAGTATTTT.

V is TRBV5-1 and J is TRBJ1-3; 9 bases map to TRBD1. This CDR3 has 16 residues. Germline CDR1 SGHRS, CDR2 YFSETQ. V shed 3 bases, J shed 0 bases, and the junction held 4 bases outside the gene matches. CDR3 loop: CASSSGTGSSGNTIYF. CDR3 coding DNA: TGCGCCAGCAGCTCGGGGACAGGGAGCTCTGGAAACACCATATATTTT.

The table lists this clone with a few counts. The CDR3 reads CASRGTGLSYEQYF. CDR3 coding DNA: TGTGCCAGCAGAGGGACTGGCCTCTCCTACGAGCAGTACTTC. This chain uses TRBV28 with TRBJ2-7; possible D gene TRBD2, 6 bases. V lost 6 bases, J lost 0 bases, and 12 bases lay in between. CDR3 length equals 14 residues. Germline V gene data show CDR1 as MDHEN and CDR2 as SYDVKM.

This clone was seen a few times. The rearrangement uses TRBV29-1 and TRBJ2-1; D may be TRBD2 (7 bases). CDR1 and CDR2 from the germline V gene are SQVTM and ANQGSEA. The V end was cut by 2 bases, the J end by 3 bases, with 29 bases between. The CDR3 has 20 residues. The CDR3 DNA sequence: TGCAGCGTTGAAAGAGGCTGGGCGAGCGGGACCAGGGGATACTACAATGAGCAGTTCTTC. It encodes CSVERGWASGTRGYYNEQFF.

The V call is TRBV29-1, the J call TRBJ2-7; D unresolved. V dropped 0 bases and J dropped 6 bases, with 9 bases sitting between them. Germline CDR1 is SQVTM and CDR2 is ANQGSEA. The CDR3 runs to 12 residues. The CDR3 nucleotides read TGCAGCGTTGAAGATCAAGCTTCCGAGCAGTACTTC. The encoded protein is CSVEDQASEQYF.